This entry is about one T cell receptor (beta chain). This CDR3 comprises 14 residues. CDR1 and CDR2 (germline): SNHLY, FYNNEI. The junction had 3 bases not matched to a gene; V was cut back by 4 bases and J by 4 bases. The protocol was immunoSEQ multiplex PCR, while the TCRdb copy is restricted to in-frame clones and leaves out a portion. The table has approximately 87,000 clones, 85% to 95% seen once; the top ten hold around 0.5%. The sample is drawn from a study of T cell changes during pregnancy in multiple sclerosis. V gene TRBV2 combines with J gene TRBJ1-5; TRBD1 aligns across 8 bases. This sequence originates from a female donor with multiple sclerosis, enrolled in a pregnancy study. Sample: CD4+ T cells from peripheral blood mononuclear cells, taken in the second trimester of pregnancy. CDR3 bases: TGTGCCAGCAGTGGGACAGGGATTAATCAGCCCCAGCATTTT. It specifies CASSGTGINQPQHF.